This T cell receptor (beta chain) was sequenced in a study of human T cells and chemical hapten exposure. TCRdb independently ran MiXCR on the RACE reads; one entry per CDR3 protein. This sample carries more than 250,000 distinct CDR3 sequences, 7.7% of them seen once, and the ten largest clones take 1.2%. The table lists this clonotype with many counts. The germline CDR1 and CDR2 sequences are SGHRS and YFSETQ. Trimming pared 3 bases from V and 2 bases from J, leaving 9 bases between. The CDR3 covers 13 residues. Specified time point: pre-sensitization, week 0. Treatment indicated: therapeutic diphenylcyclopropenone sensitization with weekly scalp DPC.

The material was whole blood, obtained in connection with sensitization to the hapten diphenylcyclopropenone (DPC). The chain links TRBV5-1 to TRBJ2-7; maybe TRBD1 (6 bases). The sequence was obtained from a man younger than 30 with alopecia areata. Some clones in this sample may be carry-over from other donors' samples. CDR3 nucleotides: TGCGCCAGCAGCTCCGGACAGACCTACGAGCAGTACTTC. Encoded protein: CASSSGQTYEQYF.